This TCR beta chain was profiled in a study of blood T cell repertoires in COVID-19. Assay: immunoSEQ multiplex PCR; the TCRdb copy retains only in-frame clones and omits some. The table includes 200,000 to 250,000 clones, around 80% detected once. This clone was observed at least ten times. Germline values: CDR1 SEHNR, CDR2 FQNEAQ (reference sequence). Trimming took off 5 bases at V and 0 bases at J, with 8 bases between the two ends. The CDR3 covers 15 residues. The rearrangement joins TRBV7-9 to TRBJ2-6; D unclear. Sequenced material: peripheral blood. This clonotype originated in a human donor in a cohort sampled during active COVID-19. The DNA for the CDR3 is TGTGCCAGCAGCCCCGTTTCCTCTGGGGCCAACGTCCTGACTTTC. Translation: CASSPVSSGANVLTF.